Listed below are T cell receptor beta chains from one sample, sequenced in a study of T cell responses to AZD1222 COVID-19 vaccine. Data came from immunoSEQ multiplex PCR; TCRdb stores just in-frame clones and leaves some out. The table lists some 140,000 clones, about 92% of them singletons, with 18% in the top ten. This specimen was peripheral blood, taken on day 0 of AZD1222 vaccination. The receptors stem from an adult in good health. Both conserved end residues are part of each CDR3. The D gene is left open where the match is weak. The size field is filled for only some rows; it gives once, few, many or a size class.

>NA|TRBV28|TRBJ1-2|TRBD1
TGTGCCAGCAGTCACGGGACAGAGGTCTATGGCTACACCTTC
CASSHGTEVYGYTF
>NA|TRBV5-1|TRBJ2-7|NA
TGCGCCAGCAGCTCCTCGACAGGTGGGGTCTACGAGCAGTACTTC
CASSSSTGGVYEQYF
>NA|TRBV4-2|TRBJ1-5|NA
TGTGCCAGCAGCCAAGGGGGGGCCAACTCCCCATTCCAGCCCCAGCATTTT
CASSQGGANSPFQPQHF
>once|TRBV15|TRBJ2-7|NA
TGTGCCACCAGCAGAGACCTACAGTACGAGCAGTACTTC
CATSRDLQYEQYF
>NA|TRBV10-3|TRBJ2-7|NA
TGTGCCATCAGTACCCAGGACACCTCCTACGAGCAGTACTTC
CAISTQDTSYEQYF
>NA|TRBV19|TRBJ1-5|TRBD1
TGTGCCTCAAAGACAGGGTTTCAGCCCCAGCATTTT
CASKTGFQPQHF
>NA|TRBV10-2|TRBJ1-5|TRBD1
TGCGCCAGCAGTGTTACAGGGGGGAGGACCAATCAGCCCCAGCATTTT
CASSVTGGRTNQPQHF
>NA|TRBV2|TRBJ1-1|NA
TGTGCCAGCAGTGAGAGGGGGGCGGGAGGCACTGAAGCTTTCTTT
CASSERGAGGTEAFF
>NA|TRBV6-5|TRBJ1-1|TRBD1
TGTGCCAGCAGCGGGACAGAGAACACTGAAGCTTTCTTT
CASSGTENTEAFF
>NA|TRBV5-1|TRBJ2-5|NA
TGCGCCAGCAGCTTTCCTGGGGCAGGAGAGACCCAGTACTTC
CASSFPGAGETQYF
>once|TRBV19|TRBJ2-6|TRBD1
TGTGCCAGTACCCCGACAGGGGGCGCCAACGTCCTGACTTTC
CASTPTGGANVLTF
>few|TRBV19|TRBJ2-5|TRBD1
TGTGCCAGTACGGCAGCGGACAGGGGGACCCAGTACTTC
CASTAADRGTQYF
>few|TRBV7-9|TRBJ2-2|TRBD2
TGTGCCACCTTAGCGGGGGCCGACACCGGGGAGCTGTTTTTT
CATLAGADTGELFF
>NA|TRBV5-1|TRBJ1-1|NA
TGCGCCAGCAGCGACACCGGGAGCACTGAAGCTTTCTTT
CASSDTGSTEAFF
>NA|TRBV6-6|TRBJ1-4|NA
TGTGCCAGCAGCCTAGGACGGTACAATGAAAAACTGTTTTTT
CASSLGRYNEKLFF
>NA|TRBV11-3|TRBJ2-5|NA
TGTGCCAGCAGCTTAGGAACGGGGAGGCGGCAAGAGACCCAGTACTTC
CASSLGTGRRQETQYF
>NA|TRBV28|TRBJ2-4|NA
TGTGCCAGCAGTCCTCCCGAAAAAAACATTCAGTACTTC
CASSPPEKNIQYF
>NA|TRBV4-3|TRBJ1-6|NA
TGCGCCAGCAGCCAGAAGGCGGGGTCGGGATCCTATAATTCACCCCTCCACTTT
CASSQKAGSGSYNSPLHF
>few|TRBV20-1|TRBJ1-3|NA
TGCAGTGCTAGAGCCCTTGACACCATATATTTT
CSARALDTIYF
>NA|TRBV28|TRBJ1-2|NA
TGTGCCAGCAGCGTGACAGGTTTCTATGGCTACACCTTC
CASSVTGFYGYTF
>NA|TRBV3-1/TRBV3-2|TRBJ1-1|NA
TGTGCCAGCAGCCAACCCGGGAAGAACACTGAAGCTTTCTTT
CASSQPGKNTEAFF
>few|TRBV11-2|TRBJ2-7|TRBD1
TGTGCCAGCGGTCGGACAGGGAGTGACGAGCAGTACTTC
CASGRTGSDEQYF
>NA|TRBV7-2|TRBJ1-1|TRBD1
TGTGCCAGCAGCGCACAGGGGAGGGGCACTGAAGCTTTCTTT
CASSAQGRGTEAFF
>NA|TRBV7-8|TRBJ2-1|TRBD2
TGTGCCAGCAGCTTAATCGACTGGACTAGCAACAATGAGCAGTTCTTC
CASSLIDWTSNNEQFF
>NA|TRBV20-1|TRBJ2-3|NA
TGCAGTGCAAGTGACAGGCTAGGCACAGATACGCAGTATTTT
CSASDRLGTDTQYF
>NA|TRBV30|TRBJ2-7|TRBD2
TGTGCCTGGACTAGCGGGAGGGCCTACGAGCAGTACTTC
CAWTSGRAYEQYF
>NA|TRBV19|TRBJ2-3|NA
TGTGCCAGTAGCCGAGGGGTAGACGCGCCCACGCAGTATTTT
CASSRGVDAPTQYF
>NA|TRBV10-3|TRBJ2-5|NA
TGTGCCATCGGCCAACAAGAGACCCAGTACTTC
CAIGQQETQYF
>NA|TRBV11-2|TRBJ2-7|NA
TGTGCCAGCAGCCTCCCCGGGGTCGAGCAGTACTTC
CASSLPGVEQYF
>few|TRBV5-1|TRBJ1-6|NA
TGCGCCAGCAGCCCTCGTTCCGGGACACCCAATTCACCCCTCCACTTT
CASSPRSGTPNSPLHF
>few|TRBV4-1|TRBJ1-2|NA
TGCGCCAGCAGCCCGTTCCGGGATATCCTAAGCTCAAGTGGCTACACCTTC
CASSPFRDILSSSGYTF
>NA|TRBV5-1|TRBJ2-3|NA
TGCGCCAGCAGCTTGGTTCAGGGGAGCACAGATACGCAGTATTTT
CASSLVQGSTDTQYF
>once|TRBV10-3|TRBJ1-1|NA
TGTGCCATCAGAGAAACCTCCGGGACGGCTAACACTGAAGCTTTCTTT
CAIRETSGTANTEAFF
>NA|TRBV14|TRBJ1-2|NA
TGTGCCAGCAGCCAAGATGCCGGGGGATGGGCCGCAGGTGGCTACACCTTC
CASSQDAGGWAAGGYTF
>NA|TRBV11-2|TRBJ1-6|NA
TGTGCCAGCAGCTTAGGGATGAGGGTAGGGAATTCACCCCTCCACTTT
CASSLGMRVGNSPLHF
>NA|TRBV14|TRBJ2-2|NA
TGTGCCAGCAGCCCGACTTATCTCGAGGCGAACACCGGGGAGCTGTTTTTT
CASSPTYLEANTGELFF
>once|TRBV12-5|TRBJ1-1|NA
TGTGCTAGTGGTTTGGGTCGGGGGGGATCGGACACTGAAGCTTTCTTT
CASGLGRGGSDTEAFF
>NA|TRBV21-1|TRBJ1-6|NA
TGTGCCAGCCCCGATCTGACAGGGGGGCCCCCTTCACCCCTCCACTTT
CASPDLTGGPPSPLHF
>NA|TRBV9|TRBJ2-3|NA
TGTGCCAGCAGCGTAGACGGAGCTACGCAGTATTTT
CASSVDGATQYF
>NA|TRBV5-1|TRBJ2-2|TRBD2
TGCGCCAGCAGCCACTCCGGGGCCAAGGAGAGTCGCGGGGGGCCCGGGGAGCTGTTTTTT
CASSHSGAKESRGGPGELFF